These 10 T cell receptor beta chains came from one sample sequenced in a study of PD-1 blockade in classical Hodgkin lymphoma. Every one of the patients relapsed after autologous stem cell transplantation (brentuximab vedotin exposure was variable). The data were produced by immunoSEQ multiplex PCR, yet TCRdb's version contains in-frame clones alone and is incomplete. In the table there are roughly 11,000 clones, approximately 84% of which are singletons. Sequences were derived from peripheral blood mononuclear cells (PBMCs), sampled before the second cycle of nivolumab. The receptors derive from a human donor with classical Hodgkin lymphoma.

V gene TRBV7-9 combines with J gene TRBJ2-1; the D gene could be TRBD1 or TRBD2 (5 bases each). The CDR3 spans 13 residues. V was trimmed by 5 bases and J by 5 bases, leaving 10 bases between them. Germline-derived CDR1 and CDR2 are SEHNR and FQNEAQ (reference sequence). CDR3 DNA sequence: TGTGCCAGCAGCCCATCGGGGCACAATGAGCAGTTCTTC. Translating it yields CASSPSGHNEQFF. Drawing the rest from reference TRBV7-9 and TRBJ2-1, the complete variable domain is DTGVSQNPRHKITKRGQNVTFRCDPISEHNRLYWYRQTLGQGPEFLTYFQNEAQLEKSRLLSDRFSAERPKGSFSTLEIQRTEQGDSAMYLCASSPSGHNEQFFGPGTRLTVL.

The chain uses TRBV5-6 and TRBJ1-2, with 10 bases fitting TRBD1. Germline CDR1 SGHDT, CDR2 YYEEEE. Germline trimming cut 4 bases from V and 4 bases from J; bases unmatched to any gene: 7. The CDR3 extends over 15 amino acids. The CDR3 nucleotides read TGTGCCAGCAGCCCCGACAGGGGGCTTGGCTATGGCTACACCTTC. Protein: CASSPDRGLGYGYTF.

This chain uses TRBV11-3 with TRBJ2-2; unclear D gene. Germline loops: CDR1 SGHNT, CDR2 YENEEA. Trimming cost V 3 bases and J 6 bases, with 11 bases left between them. The CDR3 loop spans 14 amino acids. CDR3: CASSLGTWSGELFF. CDR3 DNA sequence: TGTGCCAGCAGCTTGGGAACGTGGTCCGGGGAGCTGTTTTTT.

This clone is large within its sample. The V and J genes are TRBV4-3 and TRBJ1-1, with D hard to call. Germline values: CDR1 LGHNA, CDR2 YSLEER. Trimming stripped 0 bases from V and 1 base from J, with 6 bases between. The CDR3 is 14 residues long. CDR3 sequence (DNA): TGCGCCAGCAGCCAAGATCCAGGGAACACTGAAGCTTTCTTT. This sequence encodes CASSQDPGNTEAFF.

The chain has TRBV10-3 and TRBJ2-4; 7 bases are shared with TRBD1. CDR3 length: 17 amino acids. The germline CDR1 and CDR2 sequences are ENHRY and SYGVKD. J lost 0 bases, V lost 6 bases, and 11 bases had no gene match. CDR3 loop: CAISPVDRAVAKNIQYF. In DNA, the CDR3 is TGTGCCATCAGCCCTGTTGACAGGGCTGTAGCCAAAAACATTCAGTACTTC.

The chain uses TRBV19 and TRBJ2-3; TRBD1 or TRBD2 may be the D gene (5 bases each). Germline V gene lookup returns CDR1 LNHDA and CDR2 SQIVND (reference sequence). Trimming took off 3 bases at V and 1 base at J, with 5 bases between the two ends. The CDR3 totals 13 residues. CDR3 nucleotides: TGTGCCAGTAGTATGGGGGGCACAGATACGCAGTATTTT. This translates into CASSMGGTDTQYF.

The chain has TRBV5-4 and TRBJ2-3, with D tentatively TRBD1 or TRBD2 (6 bases each). Germline V gene lookup returns CDR1 SGHNT and CDR2 YYREEE (reference sequence). The CDR3 is 14 amino acids. V lost 1 base and J lost 1, with 7 bases in between. This chain's CDR3 is CASSLRGGTDTQYF. The CDR3 DNA sequence: TGTGCCAGCAGCTTGAGGGGGGGCACAGATACGCAGTATTTT. Looking up the rest from reference TRBV5-4 and TRBJ2-3 gives the full variable domain: ETGVTQSPTHLIKTRGQQVTLRCSSQSGHNTVSWYQQALGQGPQFIFQYYREEENGRGNFPPRFSGLQFPNYSSELNVNALELDDSALYLCASSLRGGTDTQYFGPGTRLTVL.

This sequence joins TRBV25-1 and TRBJ2-3, with D possibly matching TRBD1 (8 bases). The germline gives CDR1 MGHDK, CDR2 SYGVNS. V gave up 4 bases and J gave up 14 bases, with 13 bases separating them. The CDR3 is 11 residues long. CDR3 residues: CASSATGEGYF. The DNA of the CDR3 is TGTGCCAGCAGTGCGACAGGGGAGGGGTATTTT.

The V call is TRBV10-3, the J call TRBJ2-3; 15 bases are shared with TRBD2. V shed 6 bases, J shed 6 bases, and the junction held 4 bases outside the gene matches. CDR3 length: 15 amino acids. Germline V CDR1 and CDR2: ENHRY, SYGVKD. The CDR3 DNA is TGTGCCATCAGGGGACTAGCGGGAGGAGGCGATACGCAGTATTTT. Its translation: CAIRGLAGGGDTQYF.

V is TRBV28 and J is TRBJ1-2; no clear D. The V and J ends lost 3 bases and 4 bases respectively, with 15 bases between them. Per the germline V gene, CDR1 is MDHEN and CDR2 is SYDVKM. This CDR3 is 15 amino acids long. The CDR3 coding sequence is TGTGCCAGCAGTTTGTTGGCGGGAGTCGGCTATGGCTACACCTTC. It specifies CASSLLAGVGYGYTF.